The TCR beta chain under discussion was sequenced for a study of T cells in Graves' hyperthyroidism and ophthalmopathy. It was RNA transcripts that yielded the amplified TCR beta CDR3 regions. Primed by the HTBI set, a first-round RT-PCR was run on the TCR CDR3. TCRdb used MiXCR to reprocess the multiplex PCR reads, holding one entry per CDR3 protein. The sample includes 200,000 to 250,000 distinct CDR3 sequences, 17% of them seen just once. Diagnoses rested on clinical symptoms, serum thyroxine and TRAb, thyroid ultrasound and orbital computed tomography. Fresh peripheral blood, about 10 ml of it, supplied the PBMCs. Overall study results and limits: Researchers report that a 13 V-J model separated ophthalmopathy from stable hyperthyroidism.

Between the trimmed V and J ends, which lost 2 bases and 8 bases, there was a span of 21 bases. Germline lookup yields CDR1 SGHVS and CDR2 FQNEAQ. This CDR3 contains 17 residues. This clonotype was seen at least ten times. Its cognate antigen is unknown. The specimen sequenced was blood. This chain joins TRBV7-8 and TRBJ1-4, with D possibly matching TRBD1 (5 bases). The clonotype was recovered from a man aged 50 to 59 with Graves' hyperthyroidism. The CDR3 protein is CASSLPGRGSGKEKLFF. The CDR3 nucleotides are TGTGCCAGCAGCTTACCCGGAAGGGGATCGGGAAAGGAAAAACTGTTTTTT.